This T cell receptor (beta chain) comes out of a study of technical replicates of blood from several donors (dated by TCRdb to the late 2010s). Libraries were prepared through the immunoSEQ multiplex PCR assay. The table comes from immuneACCESS by way of TCRdb, which keeps in-frame sequences with V and J called. Part of the clones is missing from these tables; in studies checked, under half for an unresolved V gene and the rest for unknown reasons. Counted in this sample were fewer than 70,000 clones; 65% to 90% of them appeared once. 5% to 5.5% of the sample rests with the top ten. About this clone: Its cognate antigen has yet to be identified. Within one base of it there is no much larger clone, and no base qualities were kept.

V loses 5 bases at its end and J loses 4 bases; junction bases beyond the gene matches: 3. In the germline V gene, CDR1 corresponds to SGHAT and CDR2 to FQNNGV. The CDR3 starts with the cysteine, ends with the phenylalanine, and has 14 residues. Just CDR3 DNA is preserved here, 42 bases in frame from base 1. The sequenced material came from PBMCs. The chain links TRBV11-2 with TRBJ2-2; TRBD1 fits 8 bases in the junction. The clonotype was recovered from a human donor in good health. Some clones in this sample may be carry-over from other donors' samples. CDR3 sequence: CASSGQGATGELFF. The DNA reads TGTGCCAGCAGCGGACAGGGAGCCACCGGGGAGCTGTTTTTT.